What follows are 27 T cell receptor beta chains derived from one specimen sequenced in a study of glioma-infiltrating T cells. TCR alpha and beta CDR3 regions were amplified from RNA using iRepertoire nested multiplex PCR. TCRdb itself ran the multiplex PCR reads through MiXCR, one entry per CDR3 protein. The sample lists over 70,000 distinct CDR3 sequences, around a quarter occurring once. The sample taken for sequencing was glioma tissue, nonneoplastic brain tissue, or PBMCs (not recorded which). The receptors come from a human donor with low-grade glioma or glioblastoma, undergoing nonglioma brain surgery, or in good health (not recorded which).

In its sample, this clonotype was seen many times. The rearrangement joins TRBV2 to TRBJ2-3; D may match TRBD1 or TRBD2 (5 bases each). Trimming removed 8 bases at V and 7 bases at J, with 19 bases between. CDR1 is SNHLY, CDR2 FYNNEI, per germline. The CDR3 totals 14 residues. The chain's CDR3 is CASPFGDEGNTQYF. The CDR3 coding sequence is TGTGCCAGCCCTTTTGGGGACGAAGGAAATACGCAGTATTTT.

This clonotype was seen ten or more times. The rearrangement joins TRBV12-3 or TRBV12-4 to TRBJ2-5; the match to TRBD1 covers 10 bases. Trimming removed 6 bases from V and 4 bases from J; junction bases left unmatched: 11. The length of the CDR3 is 16 residues. The CDR3 region has the DNA TGTGCCAGCAGGATGACAGGGGGCGCCGTCCGAGAGACCCAGTACTTC. It yields the protein CASRMTGGAVRETQYF.

This clonotype was recorded at least ten times. The chain links TRBV18 to TRBJ2-1, with 12 bases matching TRBD2. V shed 3 bases and J 0 bases; nucleotides not matched to a gene: 6. Germline-derived CDR1 and CDR2 are KGHSH and LQKENI. CDR3 length equals 18 residues. As DNA, the CDR3 is TGTGCCAGCTCACCCACTAGCGGGGGGCTGAGCTCCTACAATGAGCAGTTCTTC. Translating gives CASSPTSGGLSSYNEQFF.

This clonotype has ten or more counts. J is TRBJ2-7 and V is TRBV7-2; weak D call: TRBD1 (5 bases). The CDR3 totals 15 residues. The germline V and J ends were trimmed by 5 bases and 2 bases, with 16 bases remaining between them. Germline V lookup: CDR1 SGHTA, CDR2 FQGNSA. In nucleotides, the CDR3 is TGTGCCAGCAGCCCCGACAGCTCCGGCGCCTACGAGCAGTACTTC. The encoded protein is CASSPDSSGAYEQYF. The variable domain in full, completed from reference TRBV7-2 and TRBJ2-7, reads GAGVSQSPSNKVTEKGKDVELRCDPISGHTALYWYRQSLGQGLEFLIYFQGNSAPDKSGLPSDRFSAERTGGSVSTLTIQRTQQEDSAVYLCASSPDSSGAYEQYFGPGTRLTVT.

This clonotype was found many times. This chain uses TRBV7-9 with TRBJ1-4, with 8 bases fitting TRBD1. The CDR3 loop spans 15 amino acids. Germline loops: CDR1 SEHNR, CDR2 FQNEAQ (reference sequence). Unmatched junction bases numbered 9, after V lost 5 bases and J lost 7 bases. In nucleotides, the CDR3 is TGTGCCAGCAGCCCCGGACAGGGAATCTTTGAAAAACTGTTTTTT. Translation gives CASSPGQGIFEKLFF.

Turning to this clonotype: With a much larger clone just one base away, this may be a read error. The chain uses TRBV2 and TRBJ2-1; D gene uncertain. The CDR3 spans 15 residues. The V end lost 7 bases, the J end lost 5 bases, and 18 bases lay between the germline ends. Germline V gene sequence: CDR1 SNHLY, CDR2 FYNNEI. CDR3 sequence reads: CASTRRVNVNNEQFF. The CDR3 DNA follows: TGTGCCAGCACCCGAAGGGTAAACGTCAACAATGAGCAGTTCTTC.

This clonotype was observed many times. The CDR3 nucleotides read TGCAGTGCAGGGGGGGCGGTCGAGCAGTACTTC. This translates into CSAGGAVEQYF. The chain employs TRBV20-1 and TRBJ2-7; D may be TRBD2 (7 bases). The CDR3 is made up of 11 amino acids. Trimming removed 6 bases at V and 6 bases at J, with 12 bases between. Germline CDR1 is DFQATT and CDR2 is SNEGSKA (reference sequence).

This clonotype appeared many times. This chain joins TRBV20-1 and TRBJ1-2; 8 nucleotides line up with TRBD1. The CDR3 contains 14 residues. Germline CDR1 and CDR2: DFQATT and SNEGSKA (reference sequence). Germline trimming cut 2 bases from V and 8 bases from J; bases unmatched to any gene: 10. CDR3 nucleotide sequence: TGCAGTGCTAGATCCCCGACAGGGGTAGCCGGCTACACCTTC. This sequence encodes CSARSPTGVAGYTF.

The rearrangement joins TRBV2 to TRBJ1-4, with D perhaps matching TRBD1 (5 bases). V was clipped by 4 bases and J by 0 bases, with 15 bases between them. The germline V gene has CDR1 SNHLY and CDR2 FYNNEI. The CDR3 has 17 residues. This CDR3 is CASSATPGSATNEKLFF. The CDR3 DNA is TGTGCCAGCAGTGCAACCCCAGGGTCTGCAACTAATGAAAAACTGTTTTTT.

The V gene is TRBV9, the J gene TRBJ2-1; D not resolved. The V end lost 5 bases, the J end lost 6 bases, and 18 bases lay between the germline ends. Germline-derived CDR1 and CDR2 are SGDLS and YYNGEE. CDR3 length: 15 residues. CDR3 region: CASSGSLPSPNEQFF. For the CDR3, the DNA is TGTGCCAGCAGTGGGTCGCTCCCAAGCCCCAATGAGCAGTTCTTC. Full variable domain (missing parts from reference TRBV9 and TRBJ2-1): DSGVTQTPKHLITATGQRVTLRCSPRSGDLSVYWYQQSLDQGLQFLIQYYNGEERAKGNILERFSAQQFPDLHSELNLSSLELGDSALYFCASSGSLPSPNEQFFGPGTRLTVL.

The chain recombines TRBV2 with TRBJ2-1, with unresolved D. From germline, CDR1 is SNHLY and CDR2 FYNNEI. This CDR3 contains 13 residues. Trimming shortened V by 5 bases and J by 8 bases, and 13 bases separated the two germline ends. This CDR3 is CASSLRSSYEQFF. CDR3 DNA: TGTGCCAGCAGTCTACGGTCGTCCTATGAGCAGTTCTTC.

This clonotype appeared many times. The V call is TRBV20-1, the J call TRBJ2-1; no clear D gene. Germline V gene lookup returns CDR1 DFQATT and CDR2 SNEGSKA (reference sequence). The CDR3 is 15 residues long. The V gene lost 0 bases and the J gene lost 1 base, with 10 bases spanning the gap. CDR3 in DNA: TGCAGTGCTAGAGATGGCACAGCTTCCTACAATGAGCAGTTCTTC. Translated: CSARDGTASYNEQFF.

This clonotype came up many times. The V and J genes are TRBV6-6 and TRBJ1-5; D perhaps matches TRBD1 (5 bases). V lost 2 bases, J lost 2 bases, and 10 bases lay in between. In germline, CDR1 is MNHNY, CDR2 SVGAGI (reference sequence). This CDR3 has 15 residues. The CDR3: CASSYRGHGNQPQHF. CDR3 nucleotides: TGTGCCAGCAGTTACCGTGGACACGGCAATCAGCCCCAGCATTTT.

This clonotype was found many times. J is TRBJ1-5 and V is TRBV27; no clear D. The CDR3 runs to 13 residues. CDR1 is MNHEY, CDR2 SMNVEV, per germline (reference sequence). V was cut by 6 bases and J by 3 bases, with 9 bases left in between. Written as DNA, the CDR3 is TGTGCCAGCAGAAAAACCGACAATCAGCCCCAGCATTTT. Its protein product is CASRKTDNQPQHF.

The rearrangement links TRBV7-9 to TRBJ2-1; D call uncertain. In germline, CDR1 is SEHNR, CDR2 FQNEAQ (reference sequence). CDR3 length equals 15 residues. V lost 1 base, J lost 9 bases, and 16 bases lay in between. The CDR3, as DNA: TGTGCCAGCAGCTTAGTGTTCAGGACCCATCTTGAGCAGTTCTTC. It is translated as CASSLVFRTHLEQFF.

V gene TRBV7-9 combines with J gene TRBJ2-7; tentative D call: TRBD1 (5 bases). Germline CDR1 and CDR2: SEHNR and FQNEAQ (reference sequence). V lost 1 base and J lost 2, with 9 bases in between. The CDR3 runs to 14 residues. CDR3: CASSLGQDTYEQYF. CDR3 nucleotide sequence: TGTGCCAGCAGCTTAGGCCAGGACACCTACGAGCAGTACTTC.

This clonotype came up many times. The rearrangement joins TRBV7-2 to TRBJ2-3; 8 bases agree with TRBD1. The J segment lost 0 bases and the V segment lost 5 bases, leaving 4 bases of the junction unmatched. This CDR3 comprises 15 residues. CDR1 is SGHTA and CDR2 is FQGNSA in the germline V gene. Written as DNA, the CDR3 is TGTGCCAGCAGCCCTTGGGACAGGAGCACAGATACGCAGTATTTT. Amino acid sequence: CASSPWDRSTDTQYF.

Comments on this clonotype: The CDR3 does not end in the conserved phenylalanine or tryptophan, so this is likely a read error. The chain is built from TRBV7-9 and TRBJ1-2; TRBD1 matches at 9 bases. Looked up from germline, CDR1 is SEHNR and CDR2 is FQNEAQ (reference sequence). The CDR3 consists of 14 residues. The J segment lost 6 bases and the V segment lost 5 bases, leaving 7 bases of the junction unmatched. The CDR3 sequence: CASSPDRGTHGYTL. The CDR3 region has the DNA TGTGCCAGCAGCCCAGACAGGGGGACGCATGGCTACACCCTC.

As to this clonotype: This could be a read error, since a much larger clone is one nucleotide away. The V call is TRBV18, the J call TRBJ1-5, with a weak D call TRBD1 (5 bases). Germline-derived CDR1 and CDR2 are KGHSH and LQKENI. The length of the CDR3 is 13 residues. The CDR3, as DNA: TGTGCCAGCTTACCACGACAACAGGACCCCCAGCATTTT. This encodes CASLPRQQDPQHF.

This clonotype was observed many times. The chain links TRBV15 to TRBJ2-3; 11 bases are shared with TRBD2. CDR1 and CDR2 (germline): LNHNV, YYDKDF (reference sequence). The CDR3 totals 16 residues. J was trimmed by 2 bases and V by 1 base; bases with no gene match: 2. CDR3 sequence reads: CATSRGGLAATDTQYF. CDR3 coding DNA: TGTGCCACCAGCAGAGGGGGACTAGCGGCCACAGATACGCAGTATTTT.

This clonotype showed up many times. The chain joins TRBV7-2 to TRBJ1-2; unclear D gene. The CDR3 has 13 amino acids. Germline V gene lookup returns CDR1 SGHTA and CDR2 FQGNSA. V was clipped by 7 bases and J by 7 bases, with 16 bases between them. The CDR3 spells CASTTQTDSGYTF. The CDR3 nucleotides are TGTGCCAGCACCACCCAGACTGACTCTGGCTACACCTTC.

This clonotype came up many times. The rearrangement links TRBV7-2 to TRBJ2-5; TRBD2 might be the D (5 bases). The ends were cut back, 9 bases at V and 2 bases at J, with 7 bases in the middle. Germline V CDR1 and CDR2: SGHTA, FQGNSA. This CDR3 is 11 amino acids long. In nucleotides, the CDR3 is TGTGCCAGTCAGCGGCAAGAGACCCAGTACTTC. It translates to CASQRQETQYF.

This clonotype has more than one count but fewer than ten. V gene TRBV12-3 or TRBV12-4 combines with J gene TRBJ2-3; 13 bases fit TRBD2. The CDR3 consists of 16 residues. With V trimmed by 4 bases and J by 3 bases, 4 bases remained unmatched. Written as DNA, the CDR3 is TGTGCCAGCAGTTCCCGGACTAGCGGGAGAACAGATACGCAGTATTTT. Amino acid sequence: CASSSRTSGRTDTQYF.

This clonotype was seen many times. V usage is TRBV7-8 and J usage is TRBJ2-7, with a possible D match to TRBD2 (7 bases). The V end was cut by 4 bases, the J end by 2 bases, with 12 bases between. Germline CDR1 is SGHVS and CDR2 is FQNEAQ. This CDR3 comprises 14 residues. The CDR3 loop reads CASSYREGTYEQYF. In nucleotides, the CDR3 is TGTGCCAGCAGCTACAGGGAGGGGACCTACGAGCAGTACTTC.

CDR3 residues: CSARDLTIPGQGREQYF. Written as DNA, the CDR3 is TGCAGTGCTAGAGATCTAACTATCCCGGGACAGGGGAGGGAGCAGTACTTC. The chain combines TRBV20-1 with TRBJ2-7, with 10 positions matching TRBD1. Per the germline V gene, CDR1 is DFQATT and CDR2 is SNEGSKA (reference sequence). The CDR3 has 17 residues. With V trimmed by 0 bases and J by 7 bases, 15 bases remained unmatched.

The chain employs TRBV19 and TRBJ1-1; no clear D. The CDR3 is 13 residues long. Germline lookup yields CDR1 LNHDA and CDR2 SQIVND (reference sequence). V lost 4 bases and J 6 bases, leaving 12 bases between the germline ends. CDR3 DNA: TGTGCCAGTAGTAAAGATGCAGGTTCTGAAGCTTTCTTT. It specifies CASSKDAGSEAFF. Based on the CDR3 plus reference TRBV19 and TRBJ1-1, the full variable domain is DGGITQSPKYLFRKEGQNVTLSCEQNLNHDAMYWYRQDPGQGLRLIYYSQIVNDFQKGDIAEGYSVSREKKESFPLTVTSAQKNPTAFYLCASSKDAGSEAFFGQGTRLTVV.

In this sample, this clonotype turned up many times. The chain has TRBV29-1 and TRBJ2-7, with 9 bases matching TRBD1. V was clipped by 6 bases and J by 4 bases; unmatched bases: 10. Germline CDR1 reads SQVTM; CDR2 reads ANQGSEA. The CDR3 covers 14 residues. The CDR3 loop is CSVEGQGEGYEQYF. The DNA of the CDR3 is TGCAGCGTGGAGGGACAGGGAGAAGGTTACGAGCAGTACTTC.